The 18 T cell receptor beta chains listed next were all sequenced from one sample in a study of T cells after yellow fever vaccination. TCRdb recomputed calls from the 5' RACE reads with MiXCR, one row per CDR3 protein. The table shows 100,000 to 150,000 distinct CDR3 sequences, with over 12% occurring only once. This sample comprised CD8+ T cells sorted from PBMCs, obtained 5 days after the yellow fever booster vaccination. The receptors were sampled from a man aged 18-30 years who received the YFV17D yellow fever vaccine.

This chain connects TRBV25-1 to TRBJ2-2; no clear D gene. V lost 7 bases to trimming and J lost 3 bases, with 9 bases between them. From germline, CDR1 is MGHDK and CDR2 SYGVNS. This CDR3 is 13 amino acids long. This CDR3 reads CASTGGYTGELFF. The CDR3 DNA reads TGTGCCAGCACAGGCGGTTACACCGGGGAGCTGTTTTTT.

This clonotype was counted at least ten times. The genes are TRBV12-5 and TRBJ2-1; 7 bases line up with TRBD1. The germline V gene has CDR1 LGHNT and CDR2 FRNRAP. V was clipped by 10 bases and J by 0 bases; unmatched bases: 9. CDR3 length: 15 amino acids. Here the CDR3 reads CATRRGTVSYNEQFF. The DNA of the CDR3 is TGTGCTACTCGGCGTGGGACAGTCTCCTACAATGAGCAGTTCTTC.

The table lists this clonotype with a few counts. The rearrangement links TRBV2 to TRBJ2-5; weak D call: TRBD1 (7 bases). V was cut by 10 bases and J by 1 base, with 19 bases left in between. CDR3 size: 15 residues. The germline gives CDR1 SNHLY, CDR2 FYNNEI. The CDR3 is CANSAEGASQETQYF. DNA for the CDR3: TGTGCCAACTCTGCGGAGGGGGCGTCCCAAGAGACCCAGTACTTC.

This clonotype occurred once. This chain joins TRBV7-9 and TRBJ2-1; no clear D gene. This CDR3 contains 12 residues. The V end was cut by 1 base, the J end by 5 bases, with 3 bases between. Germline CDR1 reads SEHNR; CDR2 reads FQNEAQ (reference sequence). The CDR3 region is CASSLDHNEQFF. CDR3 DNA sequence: TGTGCCAGCAGCTTAGATCACAATGAGCAGTTCTTC.

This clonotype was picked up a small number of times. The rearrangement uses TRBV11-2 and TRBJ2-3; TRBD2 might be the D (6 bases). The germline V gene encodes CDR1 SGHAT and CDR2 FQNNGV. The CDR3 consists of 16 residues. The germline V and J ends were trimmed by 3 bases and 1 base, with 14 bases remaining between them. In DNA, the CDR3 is TGTGCCAGCAGCTTTGGTCAAAAGCGGGGCACAGATACGCAGTATTTT. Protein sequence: CASSFGQKRGTDTQYF. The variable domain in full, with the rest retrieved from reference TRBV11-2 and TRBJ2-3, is EAGVAQSPRYKIIEKRQSVAFWCNPISGHATLYWYQQILGQGPKLLIQFQNNGVVDDSQLPKDRFSAERLKGVDSTLKIQPAKLEDSAVYLCASSFGQKRGTDTQYFGPGTRLTVL.

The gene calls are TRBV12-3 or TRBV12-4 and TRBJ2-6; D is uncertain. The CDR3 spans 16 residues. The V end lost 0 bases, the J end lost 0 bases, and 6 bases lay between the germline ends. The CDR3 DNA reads TGTGCCAGCAGTTTAGCACTGATCTCTGGGGCCAACGTCCTGACTTTC. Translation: CASSLALISGANVLTF.

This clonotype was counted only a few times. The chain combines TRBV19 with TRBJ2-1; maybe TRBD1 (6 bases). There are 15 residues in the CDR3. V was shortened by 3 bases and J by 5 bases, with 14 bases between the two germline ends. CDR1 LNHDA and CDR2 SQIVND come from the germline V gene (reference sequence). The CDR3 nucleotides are TGTGCCAGTAGTATTGTCTCAGGGGCAAACAATGAGCAGTTCTTC. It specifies CASSIVSGANNEQFF.

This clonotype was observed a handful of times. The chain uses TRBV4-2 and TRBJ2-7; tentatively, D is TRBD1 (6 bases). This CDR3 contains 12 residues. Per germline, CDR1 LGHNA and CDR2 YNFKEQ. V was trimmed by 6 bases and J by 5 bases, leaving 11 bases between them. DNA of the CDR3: TGTGCCAGCAGTCAGGGGAACCACGAGCAGTACTTC. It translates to CASSQGNHEQYF.

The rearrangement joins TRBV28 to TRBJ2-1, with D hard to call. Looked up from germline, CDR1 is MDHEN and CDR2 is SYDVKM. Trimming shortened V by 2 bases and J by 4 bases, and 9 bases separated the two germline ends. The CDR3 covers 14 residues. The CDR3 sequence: CASSLENIYNEQFF. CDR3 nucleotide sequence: TGTGCCAGCAGTTTAGAAAACATTTACAATGAGCAGTTCTTC.

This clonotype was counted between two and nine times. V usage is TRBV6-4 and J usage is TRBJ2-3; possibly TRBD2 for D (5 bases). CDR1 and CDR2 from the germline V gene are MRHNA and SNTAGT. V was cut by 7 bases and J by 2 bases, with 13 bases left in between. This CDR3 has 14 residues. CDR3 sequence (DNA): TGTGCCAGCACCCTAGGACTTAACACAGATACGCAGTATTTT. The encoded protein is CASTLGLNTDTQYF.

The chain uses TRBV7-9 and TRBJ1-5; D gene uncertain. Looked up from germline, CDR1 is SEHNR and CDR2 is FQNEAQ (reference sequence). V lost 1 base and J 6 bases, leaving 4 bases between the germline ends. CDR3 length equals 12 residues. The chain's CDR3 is CASSLERQPQHF. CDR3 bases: TGTGCCAGCAGCTTAGAGCGTCAGCCCCAGCATTTT.

CDR3: CSVVPLEGFYEQYF. The CDR3 DNA follows: TGCAGCGTTGTACCTTTGGAGGGGTTCTACGAGCAGTACTTC. The chain combines TRBV29-1 with TRBJ2-7, with TRBD2 as a possible D gene (6 bases). Germline assignment: CDR1 SQVTM and CDR2 ANQGSEA. Trimming left V 4 bases short and J 3 bases short, with 16 bases between. CDR3 length: 14 amino acids.

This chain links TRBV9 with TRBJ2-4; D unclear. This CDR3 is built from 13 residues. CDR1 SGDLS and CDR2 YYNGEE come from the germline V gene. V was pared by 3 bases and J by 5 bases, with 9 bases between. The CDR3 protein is CASSAVSENIQYF. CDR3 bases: TGTGCCAGCAGCGCGGTTAGTGAAAACATTCAGTACTTC. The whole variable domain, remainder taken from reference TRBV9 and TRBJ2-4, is DSGVTQTPKHLITATGQRVTLRCSPRSGDLSVYWYQQSLDQGLQFLIQYYNGEERAKGNILERFSAQQFPDLHSELNLSSLELGDSALYFCASSAVSENIQYFGAGTRLSVL.

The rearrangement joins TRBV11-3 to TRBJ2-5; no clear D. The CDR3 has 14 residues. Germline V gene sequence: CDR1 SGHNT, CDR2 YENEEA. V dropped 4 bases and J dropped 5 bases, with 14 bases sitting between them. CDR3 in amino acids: CASSWFGLGETQYF. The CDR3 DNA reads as TGTGCCAGCAGCTGGTTTGGCTTGGGGGAGACCCAGTACTTC.

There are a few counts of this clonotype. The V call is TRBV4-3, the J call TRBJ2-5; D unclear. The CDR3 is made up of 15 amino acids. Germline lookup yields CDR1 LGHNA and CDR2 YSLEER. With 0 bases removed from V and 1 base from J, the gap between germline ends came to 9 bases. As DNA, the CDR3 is TGCGCCAGCAGCCAAGATAGGACGGTCCAAGAGACCCAGTACTTC. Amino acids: CASSQDRTVQETQYF.

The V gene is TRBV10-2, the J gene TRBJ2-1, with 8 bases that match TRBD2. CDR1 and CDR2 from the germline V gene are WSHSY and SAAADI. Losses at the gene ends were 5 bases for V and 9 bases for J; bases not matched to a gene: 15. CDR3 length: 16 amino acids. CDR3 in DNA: TGCGCCAGCAGTCAAAAGAATTACGGGGGGGTAGGTGAGCAGTTCTTC. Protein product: CASSQKNYGGVGEQFF.

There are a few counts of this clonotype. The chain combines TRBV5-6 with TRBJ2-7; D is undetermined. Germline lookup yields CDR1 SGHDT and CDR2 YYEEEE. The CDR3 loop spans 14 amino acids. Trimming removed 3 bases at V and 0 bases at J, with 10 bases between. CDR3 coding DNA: TGTGCCAGCAGCTCGGGCATCAACTCCTACGAGCAGTACGTC. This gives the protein CASSSGINSYEQYV.

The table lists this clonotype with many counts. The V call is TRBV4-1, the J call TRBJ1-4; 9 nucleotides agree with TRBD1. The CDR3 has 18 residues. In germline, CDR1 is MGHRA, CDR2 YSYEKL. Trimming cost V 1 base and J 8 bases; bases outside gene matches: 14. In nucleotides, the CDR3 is TGCGCCAGCAGCCAAGTCCCTTATAAACAGGGGGCAGGGGAAAAACTGTTTTTT. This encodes CASSQVPYKQGAGEKLFF.